Shown below are 24 T cell receptor beta chains from a single sample sequenced in a study of T-cell memory formation after mild COVID-19. TCRdb used MiXCR to reprocess the 5' RACE reads, holding one entry per CDR3 protein. There are fewer than 95,000 distinct CDR3 sequences in the sample; more than 13% occur only once, and approximately 40% lies in the top ten. Sequenced: PBMCs or a T cell subset sorted from them (not recorded which). These receptor sequences come from a man in his late teens or twenties who had mild COVID-19 (a few samples of this study predate the infection). Cell type and time point are not known.

The chain recombines TRBV2 with TRBJ2-1; 9 bases align to TRBD2. Trimming took 5 bases from V and 6 from J; bases not matched to a gene: 5. CDR1 and CDR2 (germline): SNHLY, FYNNEI. The CDR3 extends over 14 amino acids. CDR3 residues: CASSRAGGINEQFF. The CDR3 DNA reads as TGTGCCAGCAGTCGCGCGGGGGGGATCAATGAGCAGTTCTTC.

The chain joins TRBV12-3 or TRBV12-4 to TRBJ2-5, with 13 bases identical to TRBD2. V lost 1 base and J lost 7; bases outside the gene matches: 12. This CDR3 region has 18 residues. Here the CDR3 DNA reads TGTGCCAGCAGTTTAGGACTAGCGGGGGGCCCCGGTTTCGGGACCCAGTACTTC. It yields the protein CASSLGLAGGPGFGTQYF.

The chain has TRBV4-1 and TRBJ1-1; D remains unclear. CDR1 MGHRA and CDR2 YSYEKL come from the germline V gene. This CDR3 spans 14 amino acids. Between the trimmed V and J ends, which lost 5 bases and 0 bases, there was a span of 10 bases. The chain's CDR3 is CASSSQYLNTEAFF. Written as DNA, the CDR3 is TGCGCCAGCAGCTCACAGTATCTGAACACTGAAGCTTTCTTT.

This clonotype was seen ten or more times. This chain links TRBV27 with TRBJ1-6, with D unresolved. V lost 0 bases to trimming and J lost 9 bases, with 9 bases between them. The CDR3 is 14 residues long. CDR1 is MNHEY, CDR2 SMNVEV, per germline (reference sequence). The CDR3 spells CASSLSGPGSPLHF. CDR3 sequence (DNA): TGTGCCAGCAGTTTATCGGGCCCAGGTTCACCCCTCCACTTT.

The rearrangement links TRBV29-1 to TRBJ2-7, with TRBD1 matching 10 bases. CDR1 is SQVTM and CDR2 is ANQGSEA in the germline V gene. The V gene end was trimmed by 6 bases and the J gene end by 3 bases; junction bases not matched to a gene: 8. This CDR3 has 14 residues. CDR3 in amino acids: CSVRQGASHYEQYF. The CDR3 bases are TGCAGCGTCAGACAGGGGGCCTCCCACTACGAGCAGTACTTC.

The J gene is TRBJ1-5, the V gene TRBV5-5, with D uncertain. CDR1 and CDR2 (germline): SGHKS, YYEKEE (reference sequence). Between the trimmed V and J ends, which lost 0 bases and 7 bases, there was a span of 8 bases. This CDR3 contains 13 residues. CDR3 residues: CASSLGWGQPQHF. CDR3 nucleotides: TGTGCCAGCAGCTTGGGTTGGGGACAGCCCCAGCATTTT.

CDR3 sequence (DNA): TGCAGTGCGTCAGGACTAGCGGGGTTCCCCGATACGCAGTATTTT. Protein sequence: CSASGLAGFPDTQYF. The V and J genes are TRBV20-1 and TRBJ2-3; TRBD2 agrees at 12 bases. This CDR3 is built from 15 residues. After removal of 6 bases from V and 6 bases from J, the junction contained 10 bases not matched to a gene. Per the germline V gene, CDR1 is DFQATT and CDR2 is SNEGSKA (reference sequence).

The V gene is TRBV4-1, the J gene TRBJ2-1; D may be TRBD2 (6 bases). Trimming stripped 4 bases from V and 0 bases from J, with 13 bases between. The CDR3 covers 16 residues. Germline CDR1 MGHRA, CDR2 YSYEKL. The CDR3 DNA reads TGCGCCAGCAGCCGGACGTACGGGAGCTCCTACAATGAGCAGTTCTTC. The encoded protein is CASSRTYGSSYNEQFF.

The genes are TRBV7-2 and TRBJ1-5; no clear D gene. This CDR3 has 14 residues. The germline V gene encodes CDR1 SGHTA and CDR2 FQGNSA. The germline V and J ends were trimmed by 3 bases and 0 bases, with 6 bases remaining between them. The CDR3 reads CASSLGNSNQPQHF. CDR3 DNA sequence: TGTGCCAGCAGCTTGGGGAATAGCAATCAGCCCCAGCATTTT.

The V gene is TRBV6-2 or TRBV6-3, the J gene TRBJ2-3, with a possible D match to TRBD2 (5 bases). The CDR3 is made up of 13 amino acids. The germline CDR1 and CDR2 sequences are MNHEY and SVGEGT. With 5 bases removed from V and 7 bases from J, the gap between germline ends came to 13 bases. CDR3 nucleotide sequence: TGTGCCAGCAGTCCGGGGATGGCATATACGCAGTATTTT. Residues: CASSPGMAYTQYF.

The DNA for the CDR3 is TGTGCCAGCAGCGTAGTGGGGGCAGATACGCAGTATTTT. It encodes CASSVVGADTQYF. V and J are TRBV9 and TRBJ2-3, with D tentatively TRBD1 or TRBD2 (5 bases each). V lost 0 bases, J lost 4 bases, and 6 bases lay in between. From germline, CDR1 is SGDLS and CDR2 YYNGEE. The CDR3 extends over 13 amino acids.

This clonotype occurred a few times. The rearrangement uses TRBV7-9 and TRBJ1-4; D is possibly TRBD1 (5 bases). Germline loops: CDR1 SEHNR, CDR2 FQNEAQ (reference sequence). V was pared by 5 bases and J by 5 bases, with 18 bases between. The length of the CDR3 is 16 residues. CDR3 amino acids: CASSRAPQGLNEKLFF. In DNA form, the CDR3 reads TGTGCCAGCAGCAGGGCCCCCCAGGGTTTGAATGAAAAACTGTTTTTT.

This clonotype has a count of ten or more. The chain employs TRBV4-3 and TRBJ1-4, with a possible D match to TRBD1 (6 bases). V dropped 2 bases and J dropped 17 bases, with 18 bases sitting between them. The CDR3 runs to 13 residues. The germline V gene has CDR1 LGHNA and CDR2 YSLEER. The CDR3 loop reads CASSQKWGTPPFF. The CDR3 DNA follows: TGCGCCAGCAGCCAAAAGTGGGGGACACCCCCATTTTTT.

In its sample, this clonotype was seen a few times. This chain uses TRBV7-8 with TRBJ2-1, with a weak D call TRBD2 (7 bases). The V gene lost 5 bases and the J gene lost 10 bases, with 15 bases spanning the gap. The CDR3 is made up of 13 amino acids. CDR1 and CDR2 (germline): SGHVS, FQNEAQ. The CDR3 protein is CASSLWGGGEQFF. The CDR3 region has the DNA TGTGCCAGCAGCCTGTGGGGGGGCGGGGAGCAGTTCTTC.

A few counts support this clonotype. The genes are TRBV15 and TRBJ2-5, with a tentative D call TRBD2 (6 bases). The CDR3 spans 14 residues. In germline, CDR1 is LNHNV, CDR2 YYDKDF (reference sequence). The V end lost 4 bases, the J end lost 5 bases, and 14 bases lay between the germline ends. The CDR3 DNA reads as TGTGCCACCAGCACGACTTACGGAGGGGAGACCCAGTACTTC. Translated: CATSTTYGGETQYF.

This clonotype was seen a handful of times. V usage is TRBV6-2 or TRBV6-3 and J usage is TRBJ2-7; tentatively, D is TRBD2 (6 bases). The germline V gene has CDR1 MNHEY and CDR2 SVGEGT. This CDR3 contains 16 residues. Deletions cut 2 bases from V and 2 bases from J, with 16 bases between. The CDR3 nucleotides read TGTGCCAGCAGTTACAACGCAAGGCTAGCGCCCTACGAGCAGTACGTC. This sequence encodes CASSYNARLAPYEQYV.

This chain uses TRBV7-6 with TRBJ2-3; D possibly uses TRBD1 or TRBD2 (5 bases each). Germline CDR1 and CDR2: SGHVS and FNYEAQ. Between the trimmed V and J ends, which lost 5 bases and 2 bases, there was a span of 20 bases. The CDR3 is made up of 17 amino acids. In DNA form, the CDR3 reads TGTGCCAGCAGCCCGGTCGGGGCGGGTAGAGACACAGATACGCAGTATTTT. Translation: CASSPVGAGRDTDTQYF.

The table lists this clonotype with a few counts. This chain links TRBV5-4 with TRBJ2-7; D remains ambiguous. The CDR3 sequence is 15 residues long. The germline V gene has CDR1 SGHNT and CDR2 YYREEE (reference sequence). V was pared by 3 bases and J by 2 bases, with 15 bases between. CDR3 sequence (DNA): TGTGCCAGCAGCTCCCGTGGGTCCCAAACCTACGAGCAGTACGTC. Its translation: CASSSRGSQTYEQYV.

The V and J genes are TRBV12-3 or TRBV12-4 and TRBJ1-1, with TRBD1 as a possible D gene (6 bases). The CDR3 runs to 13 residues. V lost 1 base and J 8 bases, leaving 11 bases between the germline ends. The CDR3 coding sequence is TGTGCCAGCAGTTTAGTAGGACAGAGGGAAGCTTTCTTT. Its protein product is CASSLVGQREAFF.

The chain has TRBV29-1 and TRBJ1-4; perhaps TRBD1 as D (5 bases). Germline V gene data show CDR1 as SQVTM and CDR2 as ANQGSEA. V dropped 4 bases and J dropped 8 bases, with 14 bases sitting between them. CDR3 length: 13 amino acids. CDR3 region: CSVAEGEGEKLFF. CDR3 bases: TGCAGCGTTGCCGAAGGGGAGGGAGAAAAACTGTTTTTT.

The J gene is TRBJ1-4, the V gene TRBV25-1; D is undetermined. The CDR3 is made up of 11 amino acids. V lost 6 bases and J lost 5, with 4 bases in between. CDR1 and CDR2 (germline): MGHDK, SYGVNS. The DNA of the CDR3 is TGTGCCAGCAGAATGAATGAAAAACTGTTTTTT. It yields the protein CASRMNEKLFF. Combining the CDR3 with reference TRBV25-1 and TRBJ1-4 gives the whole variable domain EADIYQTPRYLVIGTGKKITLECSQTMGHDKMYWYQQDPGMELHLIHYSYGVNSTEKGDLSSESTVSRIRTEHFPLTLESARPSHTSQYLCASRMNEKLFFGSGTQLSVL.

The sample holds a few counts of this clonotype. This rearrangement joins TRBV7-2 to TRBJ1-2, with unresolved D. Germline assignment: CDR1 SGHTA and CDR2 FQGNSA. The CDR3 length is 13 residues. With 5 bases removed from V and 2 bases from J, the gap between germline ends came to 9 bases. CDR3 coding DNA: TGTGCCAGCAGCCCAGACACGAACTATGGCTACACCTTC. Its translation: CASSPDTNYGYTF.

This clonotype came up many times. V is TRBV10-1 and J is TRBJ2-2, with TRBD2 identical over 10 bases. This CDR3 comprises 17 residues. V was clipped by 4 bases and J by 5 bases; unmatched bases: 10. Per the germline V gene, CDR1 is WNHNN and CDR2 is SYGVQD (reference sequence). DNA for the CDR3: TGCGCCAGCAGTGGTAGCGGGGGGCGAGGCTTTACCGGGGAGCTGTTTTTT. It is translated as CASSGSGGRGFTGELFF.

A few counts support this clonotype. The rearrangement links TRBV5-6 to TRBJ2-2; weak D call: TRBD1 (5 bases). The CDR3 spans 17 residues. The germline V gene has CDR1 SGHDT and CDR2 YYEEEE. The germline V and J ends were trimmed by 2 bases and 4 bases, with 18 bases remaining between them. CDR3 in DNA: TGTGCCAGCAGCTTCAGAACCTTGGGGCCCGCCACCGGGGAGCTGTTTTTT. As protein: CASSFRTLGPATGELFF.